This TCR beta chain was recovered during a study of blood T cells in healthy people across ages. It was with a sample-barcoded 5' primer and a J-beta primer mix that a second PCR of about 6 to 11 cycles was run. TCRdb processed the 5' RACE reads anew with MiXCR; each CDR3 protein has one entry. This table has 1.5 million to 2 million distinct CDR3 sequences, about 31% appearing once. The trim removed 6 bases at V and 3 bases at J, leaving 3 bases unmatched. The CDR3 is made up of 14 amino acids. The germline V gene has CDR1 MNHEY and CDR2 SMNVEV (reference sequence). Sequencing was performed on blood. The gene calls are TRBV27 and TRBJ1-4; the match to TRBD1 covers 8 bases. The sequence was obtained from a woman in her 30s in good health. This chain's CDR3 is CASRRGQANEKLFF. In DNA form, the CDR3 reads TGTGCCAGCAGGAGGGGACAGGCTAATGAAAAACTGTTTTTT.